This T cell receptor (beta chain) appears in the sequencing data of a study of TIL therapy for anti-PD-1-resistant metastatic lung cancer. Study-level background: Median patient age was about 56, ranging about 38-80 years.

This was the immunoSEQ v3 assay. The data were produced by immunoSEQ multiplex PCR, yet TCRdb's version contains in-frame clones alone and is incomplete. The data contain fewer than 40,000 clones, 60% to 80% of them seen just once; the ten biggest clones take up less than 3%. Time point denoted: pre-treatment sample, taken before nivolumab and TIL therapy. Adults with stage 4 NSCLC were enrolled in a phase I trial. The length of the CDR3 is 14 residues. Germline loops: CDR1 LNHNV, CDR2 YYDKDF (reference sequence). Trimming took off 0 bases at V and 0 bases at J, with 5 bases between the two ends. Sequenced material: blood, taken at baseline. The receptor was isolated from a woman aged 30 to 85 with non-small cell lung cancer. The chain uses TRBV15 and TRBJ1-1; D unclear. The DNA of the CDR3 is TGTGCCACCAGCAGAGATTCTATGAACACTGAAGCTTTCTTT. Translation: CATSRDSMNTEAFF.